The 18 T cell receptor beta chains listed next were all sequenced from one sample in a study of T cell responses to AZD1222 COVID-19 vaccine. The table came from immunoSEQ multiplex PCR; TCRdb's copy has only in-frame clones and leaves some out. This sample has 150,000 to 160,000 clones, with about 88% found just once. Source: peripheral blood, taken on day 0 of AZD1222 vaccination. The receptor set was obtained from an adult in good health.

On this clone: Different DNA sequences within this sample yield the same CDR3. The chain uses TRBV12-3 or TRBV12-4 and TRBJ2-7, with D tentatively TRBD2 (5 bases). The CDR3 is 13 residues long. With 3 bases removed from V and 0 bases from J, the gap between germline ends came to 6 bases. CDR3 coding DNA: TGTGCCAGCAGTTTGGGGAGCTCCTACGAGCAGTACTTC. Encoded protein: CASSLGSSYEQYF.

The V call is TRBV5-1, the J call TRBJ2-7, with D hard to call. Trimming removed 3 bases at V and 2 bases at J, with 15 bases between. CDR1 is SGHRS, CDR2 YFSETQ, per germline. The CDR3 spans 15 residues. The CDR3 protein is CASSSTGSGPYEQYF. CDR3 nucleotide sequence: TGCGCCAGCAGCTCCACGGGCAGTGGTCCCTACGAGCAGTACTTC.

This clone was seen just once. This chain links TRBV19 with TRBJ2-1; TRBD2 matches at 9 bases. V trimming: 8 bases; J trimming: 0 bases; junction bases outside the gene matches: 5. The CDR3 spans 15 residues. Per germline, CDR1 LNHDA and CDR2 SQIVND (reference sequence). In DNA, the CDR3 is TGTGCCAGTCGACTAGCGGATGCCTCCTACAATGAGCAGTTCTTC. As protein: CASRLADASYNEQFF.

The rearrangement links TRBV10-3 to TRBJ1-3; D is ambiguous. Per the germline V gene, CDR1 is ENHRY and CDR2 is SYGVKD. Trimming stripped 0 bases from V and 0 bases from J, with 12 bases between. This CDR3 has 17 residues. This chain's CDR3 is CAISESIGSRSGNTIYF. CDR3 sequence (DNA): TGTGCCATCAGTGAGTCGATAGGGTCCCGCTCTGGAAACACCATATATTTT.

The chain couples TRBV3-1 (or the pseudogene TRBV3-2) to TRBJ1-2, with D perhaps matching TRBD1 (6 bases). The germline V and J ends were trimmed by 4 bases and 0 bases, with 12 bases remaining between them. The CDR3 runs 15 residues. Germline V CDR1 and CDR2: LGHDT, YNNKEL (reference sequence). The CDR3 nucleotides are TGTGCCAGCAGCCCGTCCAGGGGATCTAACTATGGCTACACCTTC. It is translated as CASSPSRGSNYGYTF.

The chain recombines TRBV29-1 with TRBJ1-1, with D maybe TRBD1 (5 bases). Trimming shortened V by 0 bases and J by 9 bases, and 11 bases separated the two germline ends. There are 12 residues in the CDR3. Germline V CDR1 and CDR2: SQVTM, ANQGSEA. The CDR3 sequence: CSVEEQVGQAFF. In DNA, the CDR3 is TGCAGCGTTGAAGAACAGGTGGGTCAAGCTTTCTTT.

J is TRBJ2-7 and V is TRBV11-2, with 7 nucleotides matching TRBD2. Germline CDR1 and CDR2: SGHAT and FQNNGV. The CDR3 length is 17 residues. Trimming at V came to 4 bases and at J to 3 bases, leaving 15 bases not matched to a gene. The CDR3 coding sequence is TGTGCCAGCAGCTCTCCTGGAGGGACTAAGCGGATCTACGAGCAGTACTTC. Encoded protein: CASSSPGGTKRIYEQYF.

This clone was counted only a few times. The chain links TRBV4-3 to TRBJ1-6; possibly TRBD1 for D (6 bases). The V end was cut by 11 bases, the J end by 10 bases, with 15 bases between. The germline V gene has CDR1 LGHNA and CDR2 YSLEER. This CDR3 spans 12 amino acids. CDR3 coding DNA: TGCGCCTCCCCAGGGGTAGTCTCACCCCTCCACTTT. Amino acid sequence: CASPGVVSPLHF.

This rearrangement joins TRBV29-1 to TRBJ1-1; possible D gene TRBD1, 5 bases. Germline V gene data show CDR1 as SQVTM and CDR2 as ANQGSEA. The V end lost 7 bases, the J end lost 6 bases, and 21 bases lay between the germline ends. The CDR3 length is 14 residues. CDR3 region: CSAAFGPAGAEAFF. CDR3 DNA: TGCAGCGCCGCCTTCGGGCCGGCGGGGGCTGAAGCTTTCTTT.

V usage is TRBV27 and J usage is TRBJ1-5; D may be TRBD1 (5 bases). The CDR3 sequence is 13 residues long. CDR1 is MNHEY, CDR2 SMNVEV, per germline (reference sequence). V was clipped by 0 bases and J by 6 bases, with 6 bases between them. DNA for the CDR3: TGTGCCAGCAGTTTATCAGGGGTTCAGCCCCAGCATTTT. Its translation: CASSLSGVQPQHF.

This clone appeared a single time. This chain links TRBV7-2 with TRBJ1-3; 7 bases map to TRBD1. The CDR3 covers 15 residues. Germline values: CDR1 SGHTA, CDR2 FQGNSA. V lost 5 bases to trimming and J lost 4 bases; unmatched junction nucleotides: 8. In DNA form, the CDR3 reads TGTGCCAGCAGCATAGGGGGCACGGGGGGAAACACCATATATTTT. Its translation: CASSIGGTGGNTIYF. The entire variable domain, with the rest obtained from reference TRBV7-2 and TRBJ1-3, is as follows: GAGVSQSPSNKVTEKGKDVELRCDPISGHTALYWYRQSLGQGLEFLIYFQGNSAPDKSGLPSDRFSAERTGGSVSTLTIQRTQQEDSAVYLCASSIGGTGGNTIYFGEGSWLTVV.

The V and J genes are TRBV7-2 and TRBJ2-7; 10 bases are a match to TRBD1. The CDR3 runs 16 residues. Germline-derived CDR1 and CDR2 are SGHTA and FQGNSA. Trimming removed 5 bases from V and 2 bases from J; junction bases left unmatched: 9. CDR3 nucleotide sequence: TGTGCCAGCAGCGGGACAGGGGCCTATAGGGCCTACGAGCAGTACTTC. Its translation is CASSGTGAYRAYEQYF. The entire variable domain, with the rest obtained from reference TRBV7-2 and TRBJ2-7, is as follows: GAGVSQSPSNKVTEKGKDVELRCDPISGHTALYWYRQSLGQGLEFLIYFQGNSAPDKSGLPSDRFSAERTGGSVSTLTIQRTQQEDSAVYLCASSGTGAYRAYEQYFGPGTRLTVT.

V and J are TRBV7-2 and TRBJ2-5, with D tentatively TRBD1 or TRBD2 (5 bases each). The CDR3 spans 14 residues. Deletions cut 5 bases from V and 4 bases from J, with 14 bases between. Germline V gene data show CDR1 as SGHTA and CDR2 as FQGNSA. The CDR3 here is CASSPGTGGETQYF. In DNA form, the CDR3 reads TGTGCCAGCAGCCCGGGGACGGGCGGAGAGACCCAGTACTTC.

The chain combines TRBV5-1 with TRBJ2-1; 15 bases align to TRBD2. Germline CDR1 and CDR2: SGHRS and YFSETQ. The V segment lost 7 bases and the J segment 7 bases; nucleotides outside the gene matches: 3. The CDR3 has 14 residues. CDR3 coding DNA: TGCGCCAGCGGGACTAGCGGGGGGTTGAATGAGCAGTTCTTC. As protein: CASGTSGGLNEQFF.

This chain links TRBV27 with TRBJ2-1; possibly TRBD2 for D (6 bases). The CDR3 sequence is 15 residues long. The V end was cut by 5 bases, the J end by 8 bases, with 19 bases between. Looked up from germline, CDR1 is MNHEY and CDR2 is SMNVEV (reference sequence). CDR3: CASSQWLLARHEQFF. CDR3 sequence (DNA): TGTGCCAGCAGTCAATGGTTGCTAGCGAGGCATGAGCAGTTCTTC.

CDR3 residues: CASRKTDSNQPQHF. CDR3 sequence (DNA): TGTGCCAGCAGAAAGACAGATAGCAATCAGCCCCAGCATTTT. The V call is TRBV27, the J call TRBJ1-5, with D possibly TRBD1 on 5 matching bases. This CDR3 has 14 amino acids. V gave up 6 bases and J gave up 0 bases, with 9 bases separating them. Germline CDR1 and CDR2: MNHEY and SMNVEV (reference sequence).

V is TRBV20-1 and J is TRBJ1-6; no clear D. Germline CDR1 and CDR2: DFQATT and SNEGSKA (reference sequence). With 3 bases removed from V and 6 bases from J, the gap between germline ends came to 12 bases. The CDR3 runs to 14 residues. The CDR3 DNA is TGCAGTGCTAGTGTGGAGAACGTTAATTCACCCCTCCACTTT. Translated, it gives CSASVENVNSPLHF.

The chain recombines TRBV2 with TRBJ1-1; a weak D match, TRBD1 (5 bases). CDR3 length equals 14 residues. Germline-derived CDR1 and CDR2 are SNHLY and FYNNEI. With 5 bases removed from V and 1 base from J, the gap between germline ends came to 11 bases. The CDR3 spells CASSPGRKNTEAFF. CDR3 sequence (DNA): TGTGCCAGCAGTCCGGGACGGAAGAACACTGAAGCTTTCTTT.